The 22 T cell receptor beta chains in this list originate from one sample, sequenced in a study of long-term antiretroviral therapy in people with HIV. They ran version v3.0 of the immunoSEQ assay at survey level. Produced via immunoSEQ multiplex PCR; TCRdb's table is partial and in-frame only. The sample comprises around 21,000 clones, around 87% of which are singletons, and about 8.1% rests with the top ten. Sequenced material: unsorted PBMCs, taken 0.2 years before starting antiretroviral therapy. These receptors came from a man between 18 and 29 years old with HIV.

This clone qualifies as medium-sized (0.01 to 0.1%). This chain links TRBV11-2 with TRBJ2-7; D possibly corresponds to TRBD2 (5 bases). V dropped 4 bases and J dropped 4 bases, with 11 bases sitting between them. In germline, CDR1 is SGHAT, CDR2 FQNNGV. This CDR3 spans 13 amino acids. As DNA, the CDR3 is TGTGCCAGCAGCTCGGAGGCTGTTTACGAGCAGTACTTC. As protein: CASSSEAVYEQYF.

The gene calls are TRBV11-2 and TRBJ2-7; TRBD2 matches at 7 bases. CDR1 is SGHAT and CDR2 is FQNNGV in the germline V gene. This CDR3 has 15 residues. Trimming removed 3 bases from V and 3 bases from J; junction bases left unmatched: 8. DNA for the CDR3: TGTGCCAGCAGCTTTTTTGGGCGGGAGAGCTACGAGCAGTACTTC. Its translation: CASSFFGRESYEQYF. Looking up the rest from reference TRBV11-2 and TRBJ2-7 gives the full variable domain: EAGVAQSPRYKIIEKRQSVAFWCNPISGHATLYWYQQILGQGPKLLIQFQNNGVVDDSQLPKDRFSAERLKGVDSTLKIQPAKLEDSAVYLCASSFFGRESYEQYFGPGTRLTVT.

V and J are TRBV9 and TRBJ2-2; TRBD1 agrees at 8 bases. Trimming took 4 bases from V and 5 from J; bases not matched to a gene: 7. In germline, CDR1 is SGDLS, CDR2 YYNGEE. This CDR3 is 15 amino acids long. This chain's CDR3 is CASSPQTGVTGELFF. The CDR3, as DNA: TGTGCCAGCAGCCCTCAGACAGGGGTAACCGGGGAGCTGTTTTTT.

The chain combines TRBV6-1 with TRBJ1-3; D is undetermined. The CDR3 has 14 residues. Trimming left V 3 bases short and J 3 bases short, with 9 bases between. Germline loops: CDR1 MNHNS, CDR2 SASEGT. This CDR3 reads CASSDRVHGNTIYF. The CDR3 region has the DNA TGTGCCAGCAGTGATAGGGTACATGGAAACACCATATATTTT.

This clone came up once. J is TRBJ1-2 and V is TRBV5-8; 12 nucleotides align to TRBD1. V lost 1 base to trimming and J lost 12 bases; unmatched junction nucleotides: 7. CDR1 and CDR2 (germline): SGHTS, YDEGEE. This CDR3 is 14 amino acids long. CDR3 in amino acids: CASSLYGTGGANTF. The DNA for the CDR3 is TGTGCCAGCAGCTTGTATGGGACAGGGGGCGCAAACACCTTC.

This chain connects TRBV27 to TRBJ2-1, with unresolved D. The CDR3 is 14 amino acids. CDR1 and CDR2 from the germline V gene are MNHEY and SMNVEV (reference sequence). V shed 7 bases and J shed 0 bases, with 10 bases lying between them. The CDR3 is CASTRGSSYNEQFF. CDR3 in DNA: TGTGCCAGCACTCGCGGTAGCTCCTACAATGAGCAGTTCTTC.

The chain uses TRBV11-2 and TRBJ2-7, with 8 bases fitting TRBD1. This CDR3 is 14 amino acids long. The germline gives CDR1 SGHAT, CDR2 FQNNGV. V gave up 5 bases and J gave up 5 bases; unmatched junction bases: 8. For the CDR3, the DNA is TGTGCCAGCAGCCGGACAGGGATGGCCAACGAGCAGTACTTC. Its translation is CASSRTGMANEQYF.

This chain connects TRBV7-9 to TRBJ2-1; maybe TRBD2 (6 bases). V was trimmed by 5 bases and J by 4 bases, leaving 15 bases between them. This CDR3 has 15 amino acids. Germline lookup yields CDR1 SEHNR and CDR2 FQNEAQ (reference sequence). CDR3 coding DNA: TGTGCCAGCAGCATACCGGGACTGGGGTACAATGAGCAGTTCTTC. Its protein is CASSIPGLGYNEQFF.

This clone was seen more than once but under ten times. The rearrangement joins TRBV6-1 to TRBJ2-3; 7 nucleotides match TRBD1. The CDR3 loop spans 14 amino acids. V lost 3 bases and J lost 6; bases outside the gene matches: 6. Per the germline V gene, CDR1 is MNHNS and CDR2 is SASEGT. CDR3 nucleotide sequence: TGTGCCAGCAGTGATTCGGGCAGGGGGGATACGCAGTATTTT. Translation gives CASSDSGRGDTQYF.

The chain links TRBV28 to TRBJ2-5; 7 bases are shared with TRBD1. Per the germline V gene, CDR1 is MDHEN and CDR2 is SYDVKM. The CDR3 length is 15 residues. J lost 2 bases, V lost 8 bases, and 11 bases had no gene match. The CDR3: CASGPNDRDQETQYF. DNA of the CDR3: TGTGCCAGCGGTCCCAACGACAGGGATCAAGAGACCCAGTACTTC.

The chain has TRBV5-5 and TRBJ1-2, with 10 bases lining up with TRBD1. The CDR3 sequence is 14 residues long. Germline-derived CDR1 and CDR2 are SGHKS and YYEKEE (reference sequence). The junction had 6 bases not matched to a gene; V was cut back by 9 bases and J by 1 base. The CDR3 here is CATQGQGNNYGYTF. The CDR3 DNA sequence: TGTGCCACCCAGGGACAGGGGAATAACTATGGCTACACCTTC. The full variable domain, its missing parts supplied by reference TRBV5-5 and TRBJ1-2, is DAGVTQSPTHLIKTRGQQVTLRCSPISGHKSVSWYQQVLGQGPQFIFQYYEKEERGRGNFPDRFSARQFPNYSSELNVNALLLGDSALYLCATQGQGNNYGYTFGSGTRLTVV.

The CDR3 here is CATSSFLSYNEQFF. The CDR3 bases are TGTGCCACCAGCAGTTTCCTTTCCTACAATGAGCAGTTCTTC. This chain connects TRBV15 to TRBJ2-1, with D hard to call. Germline CDR1 and CDR2: LNHNV and YYDKDF (reference sequence). V lost 3 bases, J lost 1 base, and 7 bases lay in between. The CDR3 loop spans 14 amino acids.

This chain uses TRBV4-3 with TRBJ2-5; 12 bases map to TRBD2. The trim removed 4 bases at V and 0 bases at J, leaving 3 bases unmatched. CDR3 length: 16 amino acids. The V gene's germline CDR1 is LGHNA and CDR2 YSLEER. This CDR3 reads CASSRTSGEYQETQYF. The DNA for the CDR3 is TGCGCCAGCAGCCGGACTAGCGGGGAGTACCAAGAGACCCAGTACTTC.

The chain employs TRBV11-2 and TRBJ1-6, with D unresolved. The CDR3 consists of 17 residues. Germline assignment: CDR1 SGHAT and CDR2 FQNNGV. Between the trimmed V and J ends, which lost 0 bases and 7 bases, there was a span of 16 bases. In DNA, the CDR3 is TGTGCCAGCAGCTTAGATGGCCGGTTAGGTTGGAATTCACCCCTCCACTTT. It yields the protein CASSLDGRLGWNSPLHF.

The chain uses TRBV7-2 and TRBJ2-5; the D is unclear. The CDR3 sequence is 13 residues long. Germline V gene sequence: CDR1 SGHTA, CDR2 FQGNSA. Trimming removed 3 bases from V and 5 bases from J, with 10 bases in between. The CDR3 sequence is CASSFPTTETQYF. CDR3 bases: TGTGCCAGCAGCTTCCCCACTACGGAGACCCAGTACTTC.

This sequence joins TRBV15 and TRBJ1-4, with D hard to call. The CDR3 has 14 residues. Trimming removed 1 base at V and 7 bases at J, with 10 bases between. Germline V gene sequence: CDR1 LNHNV, CDR2 YYDKDF (reference sequence). CDR3 in amino acids: CATSRVSRSEKLFF. DNA of the CDR3: TGTGCCACCAGCAGAGTTTCTCGCAGTGAAAAACTGTTTTTT.

The chain carries TRBV5-4 and TRBJ2-7; TRBD1 is a possible D gene (5 bases). From germline, CDR1 is SGHNT and CDR2 YYREEE (reference sequence). The V end was cut by 0 bases, the J end by 5 bases, with 18 bases between. The CDR3 loop spans 16 amino acids. The CDR3 DNA is TGTGCCAGCAGCTTGGCCCCGGACAAACTCATCCACGAGCAGTACTTC. Residues: CASSLAPDKLIHEQYF.

The chain uses TRBV6-1 and TRBJ1-5; D is undetermined. The V gene lost 5 bases and the J gene lost 9 bases, with 14 bases spanning the gap. CDR1 is MNHNS and CDR2 is SASEGT in the germline V gene. This CDR3 comprises 13 residues. The CDR3 sequence is CASSTRAAGPQHF. CDR3 nucleotides: TGTGCCAGCAGTACCCGGGCGGCGGGGCCCCAGCATTTT.

This clone was observed a few times. The V call is TRBV14, the J call TRBJ2-7, with D perhaps matching TRBD1 or TRBD2 (6 bases each). CDR3 length equals 17 residues. Germline CDR1 SGHDN, CDR2 FVKESK. Trimming pared 0 bases from V and 2 bases from J, leaving 17 bases between. The CDR3 DNA is TGTGCCAGCAGCCAAGATCGGGGGCAGGGAATGCCCTACGAGCAGTACTTC. Its protein product is CASSQDRGQGMPYEQYF.

For this clone: A junction boundary mismatches the germline segment, possibly from a read error. V and J are TRBV7-9 and TRBJ2-7; D remains ambiguous. Germline V gene sequence: CDR1 SEHNR, CDR2 FQNEAQ (reference sequence). This CDR3 region has 13 residues. In DNA, the CDR3 is TGTGCCAGCAGCTTCAAACCAGGAGAATACATTATATTC. This codes for CASSFKPGEYIIF.

The chain combines TRBV2 with TRBJ2-3, with D possibly TRBD2 on 6 matching bases. The CDR3 has 14 residues. Germline CDR1 reads SNHLY; CDR2 reads FYNNEI. V was pared by 2 bases and J by 2 bases, with 8 bases between. The CDR3 sequence: CASSELAPTDTQYF. CDR3 nucleotides: TGTGCCAGCAGTGAACTAGCGCCCACAGATACGCAGTATTTT.

The rearrangement joins TRBV5-1 to TRBJ2-5; D is possibly TRBD2 (5 bases). CDR1 is SGHRS and CDR2 is YFSETQ in the germline V gene. V dropped 4 bases and J dropped 5 bases, with 12 bases sitting between them. The CDR3 consists of 13 residues. In DNA, the CDR3 is TGCGCCAGCAGCATGCGGTGGAGGGAGACCCAGTACTTC. Its protein is CASSMRWRETQYF.